This section outlines one TCR beta chain sequence together with its context. What it binds is unknown. Primers included in the PCR were 60 Vbeta and 13 Jbeta primers. Using immunoSEQ multiplex PCR, the repertoire was profiled, and TCRdb retains in-frame clones only, with some absent. The sample consists of 150,000 or so clones, roughly 82% of them appearing once. The ends were cut back, 1 base at V and 9 bases at J, with 13 bases in the middle. This CDR3 region has 14 residues. Germline CDR1 reads SGHVS; CDR2 reads FQNEAQ. The data stem from a study of cytomegalovirus exposure and HLA in healthy donors. Study-wide context: A data release that came early held tens of millions of unique TCRs from HLA-typed donors. There were some 410 genotyped donors. Of these, 75% to 90% fell in the genetic ancestry cluster associated with self-reported Caucasian donors. Study findings and constraints: Association of 15,000 to 20,000 TCR beta sequences with HLA alleles was found at 0.05 false discovery rate in a later analysis.

This clonotype originated in a woman in her 50s in good health and CMV-seropositive. This chain connects TRBV7-8 to TRBJ2-4; tentatively, D is TRBD2 (6 bases). Sample: PBMCs. The CDR3 reads CASSLEFQGGIQYF. The DNA for the CDR3 is TGTGCCAGCAGCTTAGAATTTCAGGGAGGCATTCAGTACTTC.